This TCR beta chain was identified in a study of control samples from healthy donors and cancer patients. The CDR3 has 14 amino acids. The ends were cut back, 2 bases at V and 5 bases at J, with 12 bases in the middle. CDR1 is LNHDA and CDR2 is SQIVND in the germline V gene (reference sequence). Generated by immunoSEQ multiplex PCR, the TCRdb table keeps only in-frame clones and is missing some. The table records about 170,000 clones, 91% of them present only once. The source material was blood. This chain connects TRBV19 to TRBJ1-1; D ambiguous. This receptor was taken from a woman in her 30s in good health. CDR3 sequence: CASSISGVGTEAFF. The DNA for the CDR3 is TGTGCCAGTAGTATATCTGGGGTAGGGACTGAAGCTTTCTTT.